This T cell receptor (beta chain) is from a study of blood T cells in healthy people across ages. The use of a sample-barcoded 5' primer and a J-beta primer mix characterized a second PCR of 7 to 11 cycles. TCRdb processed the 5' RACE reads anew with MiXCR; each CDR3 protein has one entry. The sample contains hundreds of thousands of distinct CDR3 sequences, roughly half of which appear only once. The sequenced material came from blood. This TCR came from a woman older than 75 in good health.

The CDR3 DNA is TGCGCCAGCTGCGCAGGGGCGACTAGCGGGGGGCCAGATACGCAGTATTTT. This encodes CASCAGATSGGPDTQYF. V gene TRBV5-1 combines with J gene TRBJ2-3; 13 nucleotides line up with TRBD2. Germline V gene lookup returns CDR1 SGHRS and CDR2 YFSETQ. The CDR3 contains 17 residues. Germline trimming cut 7 bases from V and 4 bases from J; bases unmatched to any gene: 12.